This T cell receptor beta chain was found in a study of PD-L1 blockade in urothelial cancer (dated by TCRdb to 2015 to 2018). For the study in its entirety: Therapy was started in the mid-2010s for all patients, and atezolizumab 1,200 mg was administered intravenously every 3 weeks. About 90% of the 29 patients were males with bladder-origin urothelial cancer, and about 60% of the 29 reported a prior smoking history. An ECOG performance status of 0 or 1 was recorded for the patients, and 0 to 3 prior chemotherapy regimens had been received by the patients. Blood samples were analyzed at two time points: 3 weeks after treatment start (second dose) and 6 weeks after treatment start. Blood samples gave a median of about 150,000 T cells and approximately 80,000 unique TCRs, with a median clonality of about 0.078. Somatic, immune and clinical correlates of response to PD-L1 blockade with atezolizumab in urothelial cancer were the focus of an exploratory multi-omic analysis. TCR sequencing covered pretreatment tumor samples and matched, serially collected peripheral blood taken before and after atezolizumab treatment. Durable clinical benefit was defined as progression-free survival longer than 6 months, and TCR features were also tested against progression-free and overall survival. In the same patients, whole exome sequencing and RNA sequencing of pretreatment tumors were performed in addition to TCR sequencing. About 10 patients achieved durable clinical benefit and about 22 did not. Around 29 patients had pretreatment blood TCR-seq, about 25 had at least one posttreatment blood collection, and about 25 had tumor TCR-seq.

The CDR3, cysteine through phenylalanine, is 13 amino acids long. Only CDR3 DNA remains: 39 bases, in frame from the first base. Trimming costs V 1 base and J 3 bases, and their ends lie 6 bases apart. The germline V gene encodes CDR1 SEHNR and CDR2 FQNEAQ (reference sequence). The time point label, read with the paper, signifies: peripheral blood 6 weeks after treatment start. A total of roughly 31 patients with locally advanced or metastatic urothelial carcinoma, treated at Memorial Sloan Kettering on a trial protocol, made up the cohort. Peripheral blood mononuclear cells were collected from each patient pretreatment and during treatment, giving between 1 and 8 total time points per patient. The Qiagen DNeasy Blood extraction kit was used to purify genomic DNA from total PBMCs and from tumor samples. PBMCs were collected pretreatment and during treatment, and were isolated and stored as previously described.

Turning to this clone: The antigen it binds to is not known. Base qualities were left out, and no much larger clone turns up one base away.

What the study reported, not specific to this receptor: Patients with durable benefit showed greater expansion of tumor-associated TCR clones in peripheral blood 3 weeks after starting treatment (n ≈ 20, p = 0.022). Improved progression-free and overall survival was found to be associated with pretreatment peripheral blood TCR clonality below the median. Because of the small sample size (n ≈ 29) and the many exploratory analyses performed, the results are intended to be regarded as hypothesis-generating.

Each PCR received spiked-in synthetic TCR analog templates so that absolute template abundance could be estimated from read counts. The immunoSEQ assay was used to amplify TCRbeta CDR3 regions from genomic DNA with bias-controlled V and J gene primers. Sequencing of rearranged TCRbeta segments was performed at approximately 20X coverage. Under the source paper's analysis protocol: Sequencing errors were corrected by clustering and CDR3s were annotated against IMGT to assign V, D and J genes. Only productive TCRbeta rearrangements were used in downstream analyses, excluding out-of-frame or stop-codon sequences. To compute clonality, Shannon entropy was normalized by the log of the number of unique productive sequences and then subtracted from one. Clones differing between time points or between blood and tumor were identified by Fisher's exact test with Benjamini-Hochberg correction at adjusted p below 0.01. This immuneACCESS table, as held by TCRdb, lists in-frame sequences with V and J called but not all clones. Of the missing ones, under half trace to an unresolved V gene in checked studies; the others have no known cause. From that table come the V and J calls and clone size; the DNA was used to work out D and trimming. Present in this sample are approximately 79,000 clones, about 91% of which were seen just once. The top ten constitute roughly 0.9% of the sample.

The sample was PBMCs, taken around atezolizumab (anti-PD-L1) treatment. The V gene is TRBV7-9 and the J gene is TRBJ1-1, with the D gene not clear enough to name. This TCR was recovered from a woman older than 75 with urothelial cancer. Read as DNA, the sequence is TGTGCCAGCAGCTTAGTTGGGCACACTGAAGCTTTCTTT. Its amino acids are CASSLVGHTEAFF. Full variable domain (CDR3 extended with the reference TRBV7-9 and TRBJ1-1 proteins): DTGVSQNPRHKITKRGQNVTFRCDPISEHNRLYWYRQTLGQGPEFLTYFQNEAQLEKSRLLSDRFSAERPKGSFSTLEIQRTEQGDSAMYLCASSLVGHTEAFFGQGTRLTVV.